The 26 T cell receptor beta chains below all came from one sample that was sequenced in a study of blood T cell repertoires in COVID-19. Libraries were prepared by immunoSEQ multiplex PCR; TCRdb keeps only in-frame clonotypes and omits some of them. The table has some 250,000 clones, 80% to 85% seen once. Sequenced: peripheral blood. The receptors were gathered from a man aged 45 to 65 with active or convalescent COVID-19.

The chain recombines TRBV9 with TRBJ2-1, with D possibly TRBD1 on 6 matching bases. The V end was cut by 3 bases, the J end by 7 bases, with 17 bases between. There are 15 residues in the CDR3. The germline V gene has CDR1 SGDLS and CDR2 YYNGEE. The CDR3 loop reads CASSGGQGPPNEQFF. CDR3 bases: TGTGCCAGCAGCGGTGGGCAGGGGCCCCCTAATGAGCAGTTCTTC.

The chain employs TRBV28 and TRBJ1-4; D is undetermined. CDR1 is MDHEN and CDR2 is SYDVKM in the germline V gene. The CDR3 spans 11 residues. Between the trimmed V and J ends, which lost 6 bases and 7 bases, there was a span of 6 bases. In nucleotides, the CDR3 is TGTGCCAGCAGCAGAGGTGAAAAACTGTTTTTT. It is translated as CASSRGEKLFF.

This clone was picked up a small number of times. The chain recombines TRBV28 with TRBJ2-7, with TRBD1 matching 9 bases. Germline CDR1 is MDHEN and CDR2 is SYDVKM. With 1 base clipped from V and 5 bases from J, the junction kept 6 bases outside the gene matches. The CDR3 extends over 15 amino acids. The CDR3 nucleotides read TGTGCCAGCAGTTTATTGGGACAGGGTAAAGACGAGCAGTACTTC. Translating it yields CASSLLGQGKDEQYF.

The gene calls are TRBV6-6 and TRBJ2-7; D is ambiguous. Trimming shortened V by 2 bases and J by 5 bases, and 10 bases separated the two germline ends. CDR1 and CDR2 from the germline V gene are MNHNY and SVGAGI (reference sequence). There are 13 residues in the CDR3. CDR3 DNA sequence: TGTGCCAGCAGTTACCCTCCACCGGACGAGCAGTACTTC. It yields the protein CASSYPPPDEQYF.

The rearrangement joins TRBV4-3 to TRBJ1-5; no clear D. Per the germline V gene, CDR1 is LGHNA and CDR2 is YSLEER. The V end was cut by 5 bases, the J end by 6 bases, with 11 bases between. This CDR3 contains 13 residues. CDR3 in amino acids: CASSEQAGQPQHF. CDR3 nucleotides: TGCGCCAGCAGCGAGCAGGCGGGTCAGCCCCAGCATTTT.

This clone showed up just a few times. The rearrangement links TRBV5-4 to TRBJ2-7, with 13 bases matching TRBD2. CDR3 length: 15 residues. V lost 4 bases, J lost 7 bases, and 8 bases stayed unmatched. Germline CDR1 SGHNT, CDR2 YYREEE (reference sequence). The CDR3: CASSRLAGGAGEQYF. DNA of the CDR3: TGTGCCAGCAGCCGACTAGCGGGGGGTGCCGGGGAGCAGTACTTC. Full variable domain (missing parts from reference TRBV5-4 and TRBJ2-7): ETGVTQSPTHLIKTRGQQVTLRCSSQSGHNTVSWYQQALGQGPQFIFQYYREEENGRGNFPPRFSGLQFPNYSSELNVNALELDDSALYLCASSRLAGGAGEQYFGPGTRLTVT.

The V gene is TRBV6-6, the J gene TRBJ1-3; a weak D match, TRBD1 (6 bases). Germline values: CDR1 MNHNY, CDR2 SVGAGI (reference sequence). Trimming took 4 bases from V and 2 from J, leaving 12 bases between them. The CDR3 totals 15 residues. CDR3 bases: TGTGCCAGCAGTTCACAGGGTTGGGCTGGAAACACCATATATTTT. Protein sequence: CASSSQGWAGNTIYF.

The V call is TRBV28, the J call TRBJ1-1; the D gene is possibly TRBD1 (5 bases). The CDR3 sequence is 14 residues long. Germline CDR1 is MDHEN and CDR2 is SYDVKM. Trimming stripped 0 bases from V and 1 base from J, with 6 bases between. CDR3 amino acids: CASSLWGPNTEAFF. The DNA of the CDR3 is TGTGCCAGCAGTTTATGGGGGCCGAACACTGAAGCTTTCTTT.

The chain combines TRBV19 with TRBJ2-1; 11 nucleotides align to TRBD1. The V and J ends lost 4 bases and 9 bases, in that order; junction bases with no gene match: 8. The CDR3 totals 15 residues. CDR1 is LNHDA, CDR2 SQIVND, per germline (reference sequence). The CDR3 DNA reads TGTGCCAGTAGTACTAATACGGGACAGGGGGGTGAGCAGTTCTTC. The encoded protein is CASSTNTGQGGEQFF.

V and J are TRBV11-2 and TRBJ2-3, with 9 bases fitting TRBD2. V shed 2 bases, J shed 2 bases, and the junction held 2 bases outside the gene matches. CDR3 length: 15 amino acids. The germline V gene has CDR1 SGHAT and CDR2 FQNNGV. In DNA, the CDR3 is TGTGCCAGCAGCTTATTAGCGGGGGACACAGATACGCAGTATTTT. It specifies CASSLLAGDTDTQYF.

This chain joins TRBV2 and TRBJ2-3; 10 positions agree with TRBD2. The V gene's germline CDR1 is SNHLY and CDR2 FYNNEI. The trim removed 3 bases at V and 2 bases at J, leaving 8 bases unmatched. The CDR3 runs to 17 residues. The CDR3 here is CASSEMVAGGYTDTQYF. The CDR3 DNA follows: TGTGCCAGCAGTGAGATGGTAGCGGGGGGTTACACAGATACGCAGTATTTT.

CDR3 in DNA: TGTGCCAGCAGTCCCCTTGGCAGAGGAACTGAAGCTTTCTTT. This encodes CASSPLGRGTEAFF. The chain couples TRBV3-1 (or the pseudogene TRBV3-2) to TRBJ1-1, with D unresolved. The CDR3 sequence is 14 residues long. CDR1 is LGHDT, CDR2 YNNKEL, per germline (reference sequence). The V end was cut by 6 bases, the J end by 5 bases, with 16 bases between.

The chain uses TRBV19 and TRBJ2-1; TRBD2 might be the D (7 bases). V lost 1 base and J lost 7, with 14 bases in between. CDR1 and CDR2 (germline): LNHDA, SQIVND (reference sequence). The CDR3 consists of 15 residues. The CDR3, as DNA: TGTGCCAGTAGTATAGGAGGGGGGGCCTGGAATGAGCAGTTCTTC. It translates to CASSIGGGAWNEQFF.

A few counts support this clone. CDR3 residues: CASSIGAQEKLFF. CDR3 bases: TGTGCCAGCAGCATAGGGGCACAGGAAAAACTGTTTTTT. The V gene is TRBV7-9, the J gene TRBJ1-4; D is perhaps TRBD1 (5 bases). Trimming removed 5 bases at V and 8 bases at J, with 12 bases between. CDR1 and CDR2 (germline): SEHNR, FQNEAQ (reference sequence). The CDR3 has 13 residues. The variable domain in full, with the rest retrieved from reference TRBV7-9 and TRBJ1-4, is DTGVSQNPRHKITKRGQNVTFRCDPISEHNRLYWYRQTLGQGPEFLTYFQNEAQLEKSRLLSDRFSAERPKGSFSTLEIQRTEQGDSAMYLCASSIGAQEKLFFGSGTQLSVL.

V usage is TRBV3-1 (or the pseudogene TRBV3-2) and J usage is TRBJ2-6; TRBD2 is a possible D gene (5 bases). V gave up 4 bases and J gave up 0 bases, with 19 bases separating them. Per the germline V gene, CDR1 is LGHDT and CDR2 is YNNKEL (reference sequence). The CDR3 has 19 residues. The CDR3 is CASSLVTCGPASGANVLTF. The CDR3 coding sequence is TGTGCCAGCAGCCTAGTCACCTGCGGGCCTGCCTCTGGGGCCAACGTCCTGACTTTC.

This clone was detected only once. This chain uses TRBV7-3 with TRBJ2-3, with 14 bases identical to TRBD2. This CDR3 comprises 18 residues. Looked up from germline, CDR1 is SGHTA and CDR2 is FQGTGA. The J segment lost 4 bases and the V segment lost 1 base, leaving 7 bases of the junction unmatched. The CDR3 DNA is TGTGCCAGCAGCTTAATAGGTAGACTAGCGGGGGGGTCAGATACGCAGTATTTT. Amino acids: CASSLIGRLAGGSDTQYF.

V usage is TRBV7-9 and J usage is TRBJ2-1, with D perhaps matching TRBD2 (5 bases). V was trimmed by 5 bases and J by 12 bases, leaving 20 bases between them. The CDR3 runs to 14 residues. From germline, CDR1 is SEHNR and CDR2 FQNEAQ (reference sequence). The CDR3 nucleotides read TGTGCCAGCAGCGCTGGGATCCGCGCTGCGGGGCAGTTCTTC. This gives the protein CASSAGIRAAGQFF.

The chain carries TRBV30 and TRBJ1-2; D is uncertain. V lost 0 bases and J lost 2, with 16 bases in between. Germline V gene data show CDR1 as GTSNPN and CDR2 as SVGIG (reference sequence). This CDR3 region has 16 residues. This chain's CDR3 is CAWSVGLGSANYGYTF. CDR3 DNA: TGTGCCTGGAGTGTAGGTTTGGGGAGTGCCAACTATGGCTACACCTTC.

Only one count was recorded for this clone. The V call is TRBV6-5, the J call TRBJ1-6; D gene uncertain. This CDR3 has 16 residues. The germline CDR1 and CDR2 sequences are MNHEY and SVGAGI. V was trimmed by 4 bases and J by 7 bases, leaving 17 bases between them. CDR3 region: CASSFGRVDRNSPLHF. For the CDR3, the DNA is TGTGCCAGCAGTTTCGGGAGAGTGGATAGGAATTCACCCCTCCACTTT.

The count of this clone is one. This chain joins TRBV20-1 and TRBJ1-5, with no clear D. Trimming cost V 3 bases and J 0 bases, with 15 bases left between them. The CDR3 totals 16 residues. Germline assignment: CDR1 DFQATT and CDR2 SNEGSKA (reference sequence). The CDR3 DNA sequence: TGCAGTGCTAGTGGGGTCGCGGATTATAGCAATCAGCCCCAGCATTTT. It codes for CSASGVADYSNQPQHF.

CDR3 sequence reads: CASSPLIEVDEQFF. The CDR3 DNA is TGTGCCAGCTCACCACTCATAGAGGTGGATGAGCAGTTCTTC. The V gene is TRBV18, the J gene TRBJ2-1; D unresolved. This CDR3 region has 14 residues. V was cut by 1 base and J by 8 bases, with 12 bases left in between. Looked up from germline, CDR1 is KGHSH and CDR2 is LQKENI.

The V gene is TRBV19, the J gene TRBJ1-2, with 7 bases identical to TRBD1. Germline loops: CDR1 LNHDA, CDR2 SQIVND (reference sequence). This CDR3 has 12 residues. The ends lost 8 bases at V and 8 bases at J; junction bases unmatched: 8. DNA for the CDR3: TGTGCCAGTCACAACAGGGGTGAGGGCTACACCTTC. Its protein is CASHNRGEGYTF.

This clone came up a few times. Here the CDR3 reads CASSQGRSGGEQYF. In DNA form, the CDR3 reads TGTGCCAGCAGCCAAGGCAGGAGCGGGGGTGAGCAGTACTTC. V usage is TRBV3-1 (or the pseudogene TRBV3-2) and J usage is TRBJ2-7; 8 nucleotides align to TRBD2. Germline CDR1 LGHDT, CDR2 YNNKEL (reference sequence). The trim removed 1 base at V and 7 bases at J, leaving 6 bases unmatched. This CDR3 has 14 residues.

The chain carries TRBV6-5 and TRBJ1-2, with TRBD1 identical over 7 bases. Germline-derived CDR1 and CDR2 are MNHEY and SVGAGI. CDR3 size: 13 residues. J gave up 6 bases and V 0 bases, and 1 base lay outside the gene matches. The CDR3 spells CASSYSRGDGYTF. Here the CDR3 DNA reads TGTGCCAGCAGTTACTCCAGGGGGGATGGCTACACCTTC.

This chain uses TRBV11-3 with TRBJ2-5; 8 bases are a match to TRBD2. Germline-derived CDR1 and CDR2 are SGHNT and YENEEA. This CDR3 has 15 residues. V trimming: 5 bases; J trimming: 4 bases; junction bases outside the gene matches: 9. The CDR3 loop reads CASSPREGERETQYF. In DNA form, the CDR3 reads TGTGCCAGCAGCCCCCGGGAGGGTGAACGAGAGACCCAGTACTTC. Using reference TRBV11-3 and TRBJ2-5 for the parts outside the CDR3, the full variable domain is EAGVVQSPRYKIIEKKQPVAFWCNPISGHNTLYWYLQNLGQGPELLIRYENEEAVDDSQLPKDRFSAERLKGVDSTLKIQPAELGDSAVYLCASSPREGERETQYFGPGTRLLVL.

The genes are TRBV30 and TRBJ1-2; D perhaps matches TRBD1 (6 bases). Germline values: CDR1 GTSNPN, CDR2 SVGIG (reference sequence). V lost 1 base, J lost 8 bases, and 20 bases lay in between. The CDR3 extends over 15 amino acids. In nucleotides, the CDR3 is TGTGCCTGGAGTGAATACGCCGGGGGGCGGGAAGGCTACACCTTC. Amino acids: CAWSEYAGGREGYTF.